The present TCR beta chain was sequenced within a study of shared clonotypes between healthy human individuals. V was clipped by 5 bases and J by 5 bases, with 12 bases between them. CDR3 length: 13 amino acids. Looked up from germline, CDR1 is LGHNA and CDR2 is YSLEER. TCRdb's copy holds only in-frame clones and misses some; the assay was immunoSEQ multiplex PCR. This table has around 1,100,000 clones, about 72% appearing once. The source material was memory CD4+ T cells from PBMCs. Subset denoted: CD45RA-negative fraction. The rearrangement links TRBV4-3 to TRBJ2-5, with TRBD1 as a possible D gene (6 bases). This sequence originates from a young man in good health. Some clones in this sample may be carry-over from other donors' samples. This CDR3 reads CASSWGQGETQYF. The CDR3 DNA follows: TGCGCCAGCAGCTGGGGGCAGGGGGAGACCCAGTACTTC.